The clone carrying this T cell receptor beta chain has at least ten counts. The antigen is not known. Unsorted libraries used 2 million PBMCs kept at -80 degrees C. The data were obtained in a study of neurological immune-mediated disorders. The study's findings and limits: Patients with HTLV-1-associated myelopathy showed the most TCR clonal expansion. Those with multiple sclerosis showed the least, falling below healthy controls.

The germline V gene encodes CDR1 MNHEY and CDR2 SVGAGI. The CDR3 spans 15 residues. After removal of 4 bases from V and 7 bases from J, the junction contained 5 bases not matched to a gene. A 10-nucleotide random UMI tagged transcripts in template-switch 5'RACE cDNA synthesis. The output of every sequencing run exceeded 170 million TCR-beta sequences, derived from 15-18 subjects. TCRdb ran MiXCR on the 5' RACE reads and lists one entry per CDR3 protein. The sample contains 75,000 to 90,000 distinct CDR3 sequences, approximately 10% of which appear only once. The chain uses TRBV6-5 and TRBJ1-6; TRBD1 aligns across 9 bases. This TCR was sampled from a man between 40 and 49 years old in good health. What was sequenced was PBMCs. CDR3 protein: CASSSGQGGNSPLHF. CDR3 DNA sequence: TGTGCCAGCAGTTCGGGACAGGGTGGAAATTCACCCCTCCACTTT.